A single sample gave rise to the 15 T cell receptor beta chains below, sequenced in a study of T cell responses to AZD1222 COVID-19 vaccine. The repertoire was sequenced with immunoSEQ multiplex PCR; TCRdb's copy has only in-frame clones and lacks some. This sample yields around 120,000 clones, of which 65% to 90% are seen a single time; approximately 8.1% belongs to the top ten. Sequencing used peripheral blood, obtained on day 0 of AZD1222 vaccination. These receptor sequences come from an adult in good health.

As DNA, the CDR3 is TGTGCCAGCAGCTCCCGGGGGCAGTGGGTGAACACTGAAGCTTTCTTT. This codes for CASSSRGQWVNTEAFF. The chain is built from TRBV13 and TRBJ1-1; the D gene is possibly TRBD1 (6 bases). This CDR3 is built from 16 residues. V lost 4 bases and J lost 0, with 15 bases in between. CDR1 and CDR2 (germline): PRHDT, FYEKMQ (reference sequence).

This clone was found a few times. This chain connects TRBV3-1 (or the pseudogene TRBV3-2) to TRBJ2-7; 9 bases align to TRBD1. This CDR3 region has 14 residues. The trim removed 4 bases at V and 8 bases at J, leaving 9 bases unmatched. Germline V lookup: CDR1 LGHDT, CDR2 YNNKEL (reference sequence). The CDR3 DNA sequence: TGTGCCAGCAGCCCCGGGACAGGGAGTAACAAGCAGTACTTC. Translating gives CASSPGTGSNKQYF.

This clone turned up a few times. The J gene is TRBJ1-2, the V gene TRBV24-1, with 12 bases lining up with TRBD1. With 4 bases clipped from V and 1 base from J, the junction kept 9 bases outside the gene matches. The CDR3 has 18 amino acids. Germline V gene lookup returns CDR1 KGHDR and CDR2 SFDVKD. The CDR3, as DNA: TGTGCCACCAGTGACCCCCGGGACAGGGGGCCCCTTAACTATGGCTACACCTTC. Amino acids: CATSDPRDRGPLNYGYTF.

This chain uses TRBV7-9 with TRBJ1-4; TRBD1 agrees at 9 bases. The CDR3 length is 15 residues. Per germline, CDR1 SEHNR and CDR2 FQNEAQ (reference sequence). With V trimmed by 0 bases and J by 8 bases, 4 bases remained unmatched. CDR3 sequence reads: CASSLAAGQGEKLFF. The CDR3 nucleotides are TGTGCCAGCAGCTTAGCCGCCGGACAGGGGGAAAAACTGTTTTTT.

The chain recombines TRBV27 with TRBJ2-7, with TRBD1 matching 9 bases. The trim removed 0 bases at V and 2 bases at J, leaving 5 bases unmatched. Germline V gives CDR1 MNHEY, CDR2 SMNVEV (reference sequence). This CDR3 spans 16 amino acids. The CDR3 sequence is CASSLSPRDRAYEQYF. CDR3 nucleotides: TGTGCCAGCAGTTTATCGCCCAGGGACAGGGCCTACGAGCAGTACTTC.

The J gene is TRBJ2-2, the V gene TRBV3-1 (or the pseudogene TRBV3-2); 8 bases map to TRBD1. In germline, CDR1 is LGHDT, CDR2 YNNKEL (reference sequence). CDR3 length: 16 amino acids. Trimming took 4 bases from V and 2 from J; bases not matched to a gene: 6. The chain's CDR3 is CASSLRTGTNTGELFF. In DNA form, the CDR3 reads TGTGCCAGCAGCCTCCGGACAGGGACAAACACCGGGGAGCTGTTTTTT.

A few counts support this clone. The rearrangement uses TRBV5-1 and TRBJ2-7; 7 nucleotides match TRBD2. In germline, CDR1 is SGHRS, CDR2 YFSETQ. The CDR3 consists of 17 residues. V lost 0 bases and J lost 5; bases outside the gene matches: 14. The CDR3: CASSLAPPGRGGDEQYF. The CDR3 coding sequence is TGCGCCAGCAGCTTGGCCCCACCGGGACGGGGAGGGGACGAGCAGTACTTC.

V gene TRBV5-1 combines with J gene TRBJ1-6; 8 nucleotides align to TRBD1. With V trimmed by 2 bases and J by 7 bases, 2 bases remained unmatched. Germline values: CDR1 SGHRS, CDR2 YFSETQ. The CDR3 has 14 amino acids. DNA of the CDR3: TGCGCCAGCAGCTTAGACAGGGGCAATTCACCCCTCCACTTT. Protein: CASSLDRGNSPLHF.

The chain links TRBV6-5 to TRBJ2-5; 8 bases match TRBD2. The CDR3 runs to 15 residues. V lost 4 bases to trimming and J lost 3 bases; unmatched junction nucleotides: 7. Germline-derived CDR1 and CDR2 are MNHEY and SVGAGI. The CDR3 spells CASSFRGSGKETQYF. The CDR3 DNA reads TGTGCCAGCAGTTTCCGCGGTAGCGGGAAAGAGACCCAGTACTTC.

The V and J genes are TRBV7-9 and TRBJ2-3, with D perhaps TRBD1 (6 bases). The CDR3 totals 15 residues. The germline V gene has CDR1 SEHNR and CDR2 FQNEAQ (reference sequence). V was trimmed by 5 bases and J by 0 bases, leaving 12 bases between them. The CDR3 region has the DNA TGTGCCAGCAGCCTACAGGGTACTAGCACAGATACGCAGTATTTT. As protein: CASSLQGTSTDTQYF.

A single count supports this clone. CDR3 DNA: TGTGCCAGCAGCCTCATTAGCGGGACCCACGAGCAGTACTTC. It is translated as CASSLISGTHEQYF. This chain links TRBV7-2 with TRBJ2-7; 8 nucleotides align to TRBD2. Trimming cost V 5 bases and J 5 bases; bases outside gene matches: 8. The CDR3 spans 14 residues. Germline V gives CDR1 SGHTA, CDR2 FQGNSA.

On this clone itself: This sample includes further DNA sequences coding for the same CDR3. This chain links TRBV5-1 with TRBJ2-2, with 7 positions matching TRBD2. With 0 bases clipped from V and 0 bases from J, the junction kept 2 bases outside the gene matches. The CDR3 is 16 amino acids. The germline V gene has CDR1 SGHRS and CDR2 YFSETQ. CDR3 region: CASSLALAANTGELFF. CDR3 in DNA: TGCGCCAGCAGCTTGGCCCTAGCGGCGAACACCGGGGAGCTGTTTTTT.

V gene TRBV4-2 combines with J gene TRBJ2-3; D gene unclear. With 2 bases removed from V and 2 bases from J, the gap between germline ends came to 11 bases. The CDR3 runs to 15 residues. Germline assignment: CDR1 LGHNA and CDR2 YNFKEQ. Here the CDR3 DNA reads TGTGCCAGCAGCCAACAGCAAGGTGTCACAGATACGCAGTATTTT. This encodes CASSQQQGVTDTQYF.

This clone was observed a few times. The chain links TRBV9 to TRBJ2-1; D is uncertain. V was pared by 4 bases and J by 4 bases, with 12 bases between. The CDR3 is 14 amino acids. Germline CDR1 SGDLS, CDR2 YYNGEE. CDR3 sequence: CASSPQDGYNEQFF. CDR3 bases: TGTGCCAGCAGCCCCCAGGACGGATACAATGAGCAGTTCTTC.

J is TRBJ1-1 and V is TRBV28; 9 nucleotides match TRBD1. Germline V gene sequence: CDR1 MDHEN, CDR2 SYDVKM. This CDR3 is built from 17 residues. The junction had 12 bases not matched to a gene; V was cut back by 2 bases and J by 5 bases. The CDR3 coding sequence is TGTGCCAGCAGTTTAGTTTTCGGGACAGGGAGTACAACTGAAGCTTTCTTT. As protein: CASSLVFGTGSTTEAFF.